The 30 T cell receptor beta chains below were found in one sample sequenced in a study of early T cells in non-severe SARS-CoV-2 infection. One entry per CDR3 protein, called by TCRdb with MiXCR from the 5' RACE reads. The table includes tens of thousands of distinct CDR3 sequences, about 6.5% detected once. Material for sequencing was whole blood. These receptors came from an adult who was a healthcare worker with PCR-confirmed SARS-CoV-2 infection or an uninfected control (not recorded which).

This clonotype was observed many times. The V call is TRBV5-1, the J call TRBJ1-1; D uncertain. CDR1 and CDR2 from the germline V gene are SGHRS and YFSETQ. The V end was cut by 0 bases, the J end by 1 base, with 7 bases between. CDR3 length: 14 amino acids. Here the CDR3 DNA reads TGCGCCAGCAGCTTGGTGGCAGGGAACACTGAAGCTTTCTTT. Its translation: CASSLVAGNTEAFF.

The chain couples TRBV28 to TRBJ2-1; D call uncertain. CDR3 size: 11 residues. Trimming removed 8 bases at V and 1 base at J, with 3 bases between. CDR1 and CDR2 (germline): MDHEN, SYDVKM. The CDR3 region is CASDSYNEQFF. The CDR3 bases are TGTGCCAGCGATTCCTACAATGAGCAGTTCTTC.

This clonotype has a count of ten or more. This sequence joins TRBV11-2 and TRBJ2-7; 9 nucleotides agree with TRBD2. J was trimmed by 3 bases and V by 5 bases; bases with no gene match: 5. There are 14 residues in the CDR3. CDR1 is SGHAT and CDR2 is FQNNGV in the germline V gene. The CDR3 coding sequence is TGTGCCAGCAGCCCTAGCGGGAATGGCTACGAGCAGTACTTC. Amino acid sequence: CASSPSGNGYEQYF.

This clonotype was counted many times. The chain combines TRBV12-3 or TRBV12-4 with TRBJ2-7, with D perhaps TRBD1 or TRBD2 (5 bases each). Trimming pared 6 bases from V and 3 bases from J, leaving 18 bases between. The CDR3 extends over 15 amino acids. This CDR3 is CASSGRDGELYEQYF. In nucleotides, the CDR3 is TGTGCCAGCAGCGGCCGGGACGGTGAACTCTACGAGCAGTACTTC.

This clonotype came up many times. The chain has TRBV7-6 and TRBJ2-7, with TRBD1 matching over 7 bases. The CDR3 extends over 11 amino acids. CDR1 SGHVS and CDR2 FNYEAQ come from the germline V gene. The V gene end was trimmed by 8 bases and the J gene end by 2 bases; junction bases not matched to a gene: 0. CDR3 in amino acids: CASGTAYEQYF. CDR3 sequence (DNA): TGTGCCAGCGGGACAGCCTACGAGCAGTACTTC.

The V call is TRBV9, the J call TRBJ2-7; possibly TRBD1 for D (5 bases). The germline gives CDR1 SGDLS, CDR2 YYNGEE. This CDR3 comprises 13 residues. The ends were cut back, 0 bases at V and 5 bases at J, with 9 bases in the middle. CDR3 sequence reads: CASSVAGYHEQYF. As DNA, the CDR3 is TGTGCCAGCAGCGTAGCAGGGTACCACGAGCAGTACTTC.

In this sample, this clonotype turned up many times. V gene TRBV12-3 or TRBV12-4 combines with J gene TRBJ2-5; D gene unclear. CDR3 length: 12 amino acids. The V gene lost 3 bases and the J gene lost 1 base, with 3 bases spanning the gap. The CDR3 loop reads CASSLVQETQYF. The DNA of the CDR3 is TGTGCCAGCAGTTTGGTCCAAGAGACCCAGTACTTC.

This clonotype was observed at least ten times. This chain uses TRBV12-3 or TRBV12-4 with TRBJ2-2; D is unclear. The CDR3 spans 14 residues. The V end was cut by 2 bases, the J end by 7 bases, with 11 bases between. CDR3 protein: CASSLWGSNGELFF. CDR3 nucleotides: TGTGCCAGCAGTTTATGGGGTTCTAACGGGGAGCTGTTTTTT.

This clonotype appeared a few times. The genes are TRBV7-6 and TRBJ2-2, with D unresolved. Germline lookup yields CDR1 SGHVS and CDR2 FNYEAQ. CDR3 length: 12 amino acids. The V end lost 4 bases, the J end lost 5 bases, and 5 bases lay between the germline ends. CDR3: CASSSTTGELFF. In DNA, the CDR3 is TGTGCCAGCAGCTCAACTACCGGGGAGCTGTTTTTT.

This clonotype showed up just a few times. The CDR3, as DNA: TGTGCCAGCAGTTTAAGCGGGACAGGGGGCCTAGAGCAGTTCTTC. It translates to CASSLSGTGGLEQFF. The chain uses TRBV28 and TRBJ2-1; the match to TRBD1 covers 12 bases. This CDR3 is built from 15 residues. Per germline, CDR1 MDHEN and CDR2 SYDVKM. The ends lost 2 bases at V and 10 bases at J; junction bases unmatched: 6.

The sample holds a few counts of this clonotype. The chain employs TRBV7-2 and TRBJ2-5; a possible D gene is TRBD1 (6 bases). Trimming took off 5 bases at V and 4 bases at J, with 20 bases between the two ends. Germline V gene sequence: CDR1 SGHTA, CDR2 FQGNSA. The CDR3 is 16 residues long. The CDR3, as DNA: TGTGCCAGCAGCCCGGAGACAGGCCCTAGGGGAGAGACCCAGTACTTC. This translates into CASSPETGPRGETQYF.

This clonotype was seen ten or more times. The chain links TRBV19 to TRBJ2-7; D might be TRBD2 (7 bases). CDR3 length: 17 residues. V was cut by 5 bases and J by 0 bases, with 20 bases left in between. Germline V gives CDR1 LNHDA, CDR2 SQIVND (reference sequence). The CDR3 nucleotides read TGTGCCAGTAGTCCTCACGCGGGGGCGGCGAGCTCCTACGAGCAGTACTTC. Translating gives CASSPHAGAASSYEQYF.

The chain is built from TRBV20-1 and TRBJ2-7, with 7 bases aligning to TRBD1. The CDR3 totals 15 residues. Losses at the gene ends were 4 bases for V and 2 bases for J; bases not matched to a gene: 11. Germline assignment: CDR1 DFQATT and CDR2 SNEGSKA (reference sequence). The CDR3, as DNA: TGCAGTGCTAACCCACCCCGGGACAGAGCCTACGAGCAGTACTTC. This codes for CSANPPRDRAYEQYF.

The CDR3 region is CASRDNPLSHNEKLFF. The DNA of the CDR3 is TGCGCCAGCAGGGACAATCCCCTAAGTCATAATGAAAAACTGTTTTTT. The chain recombines TRBV5-1 with TRBJ1-4; TRBD1 is a possible D gene (5 bases). CDR1 and CDR2 (germline): SGHRS, YFSETQ. Trimming cost V 5 bases and J 4 bases, with 18 bases left between them. The CDR3 has 16 amino acids.

This chain connects TRBV7-2 to TRBJ2-3, with 7 nucleotides matching TRBD1. Germline V CDR1 and CDR2: SGHTA, FQGNSA. V lost 5 bases, J lost 2 bases, and 7 bases stayed unmatched. This CDR3 region has 15 residues. CDR3 bases: TGTGCCAGCAGCACAAGGGGGCTGGACACAGATACGCAGTATTTT. This sequence encodes CASSTRGLDTDTQYF.

This clonotype came up many times. V usage is TRBV7-9 and J usage is TRBJ1-2; the D gene is possibly TRBD1 (5 bases). The V and J ends lost 3 bases and 13 bases respectively, with 12 bases between them. The CDR3 has 11 residues. Germline-derived CDR1 and CDR2 are SEHNR and FQNEAQ (reference sequence). In DNA form, the CDR3 reads TGTGCCAGCAGCTTGAGGGGTCTGGGCACCTTC. This translates into CASSLRGLGTF.

This clonotype was found a few times. This chain uses TRBV20-1 with TRBJ2-3, with D unclear. V was cut by 5 bases and J by 4 bases, with 19 bases left in between. The germline gives CDR1 DFQATT, CDR2 SNEGSKA (reference sequence). The length of the CDR3 is 15 residues. In DNA form, the CDR3 reads TGCAGTGCTCATTACCGGCACAGCTCCCCAGATACGCAGTATTTT. Translating gives CSAHYRHSSPDTQYF.

This clonotype has at least ten counts. The rearrangement links TRBV7-6 to TRBJ1-4, with 7 bases that match TRBD1. Trimming removed 3 bases from V and 4 bases from J; junction bases left unmatched: 5. Germline CDR1 SGHVS, CDR2 FNYEAQ. The CDR3 is made up of 15 amino acids. CDR3 loop: CASSLSTGNNEKLFF. The CDR3 DNA reads as TGTGCCAGCAGCTTGTCGACAGGGAATAATGAAAAACTGTTTTTT.

This clonotype was observed a handful of times. The rearrangement joins TRBV28 to TRBJ2-3; 8 positions match TRBD1. J was trimmed by 1 base and V by 5 bases; bases with no gene match: 8. Per germline, CDR1 MDHEN and CDR2 SYDVKM. The CDR3 runs 16 residues. CDR3 DNA sequence: TGTGCCAGCAGTCCCCGACAGGGGCTGGGCACAGATACGCAGTATTTT. This sequence encodes CASSPRQGLGTDTQYF. Using reference TRBV28 and TRBJ2-3 for the parts outside the CDR3, the full variable domain is DVKVTQSSRYLVKRTGEKVFLECVQDMDHENMFWYRQDPGLGLRLIYFSYDVKMKEKGDIPEGYSVSREKKERFSLILESASTNQTSMYLCASSPRQGLGTDTQYFGPGTRLTVL.

About this clonotype itself: Since a much larger clone is just one base distant, this may be a read error. The rearrangement uses TRBV7-6 and TRBJ2-3, with TRBD2 identical over 7 bases. Germline V lookup: CDR1 SGHVS, CDR2 FNYEAQ. The junction had 11 bases not matched to a gene; V was cut back by 5 bases and J by 0 bases. The CDR3 runs 17 residues. CDR3 loop: CASSILMTSSSTDTQYF. CDR3 coding DNA: TGTGCCAGCAGCATACTGATGACTAGCAGTAGCACAGATACGCAGTATTTT.

The rearrangement uses TRBV14 and TRBJ1-6; a weak D match, TRBD1 (6 bases). Germline V gives CDR1 SGHDN, CDR2 FVKESK. V lost 4 bases and J 5 bases, leaving 15 bases between the germline ends. CDR3 length: 16 residues. The CDR3 region is CASSRTRGGDNSPLHF. The CDR3 nucleotides read TGTGCCAGCAGCCGGACCAGGGGAGGGGATAATTCACCCCTCCACTTT.

This clonotype showed up many times. The J gene is TRBJ2-1, the V gene TRBV25-1; 12 nucleotides line up with TRBD2. V was pared by 4 bases and J by 9 bases, with 10 bases of the junction left unmatched. Germline V gives CDR1 MGHDK, CDR2 SYGVNS. The CDR3 extends over 16 amino acids. CDR3 protein: CASSATRLAGVVEQFF. Written as DNA, the CDR3 is TGTGCCAGCAGTGCTACACGACTAGCGGGAGTGGTTGAGCAGTTCTTC.

In its sample, this clonotype was seen many times. The CDR3 coding sequence is TGCAGTGCAGCCCCCGGGACAGTTAATCCAGATACGCAGTATTTT. It codes for CSAAPGTVNPDTQYF. V usage is TRBV20-1 and J usage is TRBJ2-3; 7 bases are a match to TRBD1. The CDR3 length is 15 residues. Per the germline V gene, CDR1 is DFQATT and CDR2 is SNEGSKA (reference sequence). The V and J ends lost 6 bases and 4 bases, in that order; junction bases with no gene match: 13.

This clonotype was observed many times. J is TRBJ2-2 and V is TRBV20-1; D is possibly TRBD1 (6 bases). The germline V gene encodes CDR1 DFQATT and CDR2 SNEGSKA (reference sequence). The CDR3 extends over 15 amino acids. V lost 2 bases and J 5 bases, leaving 15 bases between the germline ends. The CDR3 spells CSARPPGHGTGELFF. CDR3 DNA sequence: TGCAGTGCTAGACCTCCGGGACACGGGACCGGGGAGCTGTTTTTT.

This clonotype showed up just a few times. The chain recombines TRBV11-2 with TRBJ2-2, with 10 bases identical to TRBD2. V shed 3 bases, J shed 5 bases, and the junction held 9 bases outside the gene matches. The CDR3 is 17 amino acids. CDR1 SGHAT and CDR2 FQNNGV come from the germline V gene. CDR3 DNA: TGTGCCAGCAGCTTTGTCCTAGCGGGGGTGAGGACCGGGGAGCTGTTTTTT. As protein: CASSFVLAGVRTGELFF.

At least ten counts were recorded for this clonotype. The chain employs TRBV20-1 and TRBJ2-7; D is possibly TRBD1 (6 bases). The length of the CDR3 is 15 residues. Trimming pared 1 base from V and 0 bases from J, leaving 13 bases between. Germline values: CDR1 DFQATT, CDR2 SNEGSKA (reference sequence). CDR3 region: CSARVQGTNSYEQYF. DNA for the CDR3: TGCAGTGCTAGAGTACAAGGGACAAACTCCTACGAGCAGTACTTC.

The chain uses TRBV11-2 and TRBJ1-1; perhaps TRBD1 as D (5 bases). The length of the CDR3 is 15 residues. Trimming stripped 4 bases from V and 3 bases from J, with 15 bases between. CDR1 is SGHAT and CDR2 is FQNNGV in the germline V gene. DNA of the CDR3: TGTGCCAGCAGCTCCCACGGGACCCTAGACACTGAAGCTTTCTTT. Translating gives CASSSHGTLDTEAFF.

This clonotype was picked up many times. This chain links TRBV20-1 with TRBJ2-3; tentatively, D is TRBD2 (5 bases). Trimming took off 5 bases at V and 5 bases at J, with 14 bases between the two ends. This CDR3 contains 13 residues. From germline, CDR1 is DFQATT and CDR2 SNEGSKA (reference sequence). CDR3 DNA sequence: TGCAGTGCTCGCAGGCTAGCCATAGATACGCAGTATTTT. Translation gives CSARRLAIDTQYF.

The rearrangement uses TRBV5-5 and TRBJ2-1, with 9 bases lining up with TRBD2. The CDR3 is 15 amino acids. After removal of 0 bases from V and 2 bases from J, the junction contained 0 bases not matched to a gene. Germline V lookup: CDR1 SGHKS, CDR2 YYEKEE (reference sequence). The CDR3 spells CASSLASGTYNEQFF. The CDR3 DNA reads as TGTGCCAGCAGCTTGGCTAGCGGGACCTACAATGAGCAGTTCTTC. The full variable domain, rest sourced from reference TRBV5-5 and TRBJ2-1, is DAGVTQSPTHLIKTRGQQVTLRCSPISGHKSVSWYQQVLGQGPQFIFQYYEKEERGRGNFPDRFSARQFPNYSSELNVNALLLGDSALYLCASSLASGTYNEQFFGPGTRLTVL.

The table lists this clonotype with many counts. V usage is TRBV28 and J usage is TRBJ2-7, with 9 bases fitting TRBD1. The CDR3 contains 15 residues. Per the germline V gene, CDR1 is MDHEN and CDR2 is SYDVKM. The V and J ends lost 6 bases and 0 bases, in that order; junction bases with no gene match: 6. CDR3 DNA sequence: TGTGCCAGCAGGTCCGGGACAGGGAACTCCTACGAGCAGTACTTC. Amino acids: CASRSGTGNSYEQYF.